The 31 T cell receptor beta chains given below trace back to one sample, sequenced in a study of shared clonotypes between healthy human individuals. Some clones are missing from TCRdb's copy, which holds only in-frame ones; the method was immunoSEQ multiplex PCR. The sample consists of some 2,500,000 clones, 80% to 95% of them appearing once. Source material: naive CD4+ T cells from PBMCs. Subset denoted: CD45RA+ positively selected. The receptors derive from a man between 18 and 29 years old in good health. Some clones in this sample may be carry-over from other donors' samples.

In its sample, this clone was seen a few times. The CDR3: CASRVLQGQNTEAFF. In nucleotides, the CDR3 is TGCGCCAGCAGAGTTCTGCAAGGACAGAACACTGAAGCTTTCTTT. V gene TRBV10-1 combines with J gene TRBJ1-1, with D possibly being TRBD1 (5 bases). Germline CDR1 is WNHNN and CDR2 is SYGVQD (reference sequence). V gave up 6 bases and J gave up 1 base, with 15 bases separating them. The CDR3 loop spans 15 amino acids.

This clone has a single count. This chain joins TRBV4-1 and TRBJ2-2; 7 positions agree with TRBD1. Trimming cost V 4 bases and J 2 bases; bases outside gene matches: 13. From germline, CDR1 is MGHRA and CDR2 YSYEKL. This CDR3 is 18 amino acids long. The CDR3 nucleotides read TGCGCCAGCAGCCGATACACCGGACAGGCCGAAAACACCGGGGAGCTGTTTTTT. It is translated as CASSRYTGQAENTGELFF.

V gene TRBV4-1 combines with J gene TRBJ2-7; TRBD1 matches at 10 bases. The CDR3 has 18 residues. The V segment lost 3 bases and the J segment 7 bases; nucleotides outside the gene matches: 18. From germline, CDR1 is MGHRA and CDR2 YSYEKL. CDR3 sequence reads: CASSQGPGTGAPVWEQYF. CDR3 coding DNA: TGCGCCAGCAGCCAGGGACCCGGGACAGGGGCACCCGTGTGGGAGCAGTACTTC.

V usage is TRBV19 and J usage is TRBJ1-1, with unresolved D. The length of the CDR3 is 13 residues. V dropped 5 bases and J dropped 4 bases, with 11 bases sitting between them. The germline V gene encodes CDR1 LNHDA and CDR2 SQIVND (reference sequence). The CDR3 DNA reads as TGTGCCAGTAGTGTCCCGAGTGGCACTGAAGCTTTCTTT. Amino acids: CASSVPSGTEAFF.

This chain joins TRBV5-4 and TRBJ2-3; 12 positions agree with TRBD2. The CDR3 is 16 amino acids. V lost 4 bases, J lost 6 bases, and 9 bases stayed unmatched. The germline V gene has CDR1 SGHNT and CDR2 YYREEE (reference sequence). This chain's CDR3 is CASSPGLAGRGDTQYF. For the CDR3, the DNA is TGTGCCAGCAGCCCCGGACTAGCGGGAAGGGGGGATACGCAGTATTTT.

CDR3 sequence: CASSLSGAVNEKLFF. CDR3 nucleotides: TGTGCCAGCAGTTTATCGGGGGCGGTTAATGAAAAACTGTTTTTT. The chain recombines TRBV28 with TRBJ1-4; D may be TRBD1 (6 bases). The V end lost 1 base, the J end lost 4 bases, and 10 bases lay between the germline ends. The CDR3 covers 15 residues. From germline, CDR1 is MDHEN and CDR2 SYDVKM.

The V call is TRBV6-5, the J call TRBJ2-1; 8 bases map to TRBD2. The CDR3 is 16 amino acids. Germline loops: CDR1 MNHEY, CDR2 SVGAGI. The junction had 7 bases not matched to a gene; V was cut back by 2 bases and J by 4 bases. The CDR3 is CASSYARAGGYNEQFF. Here the CDR3 DNA reads TGTGCCAGCAGTTACGCGAGGGCGGGAGGATACAATGAGCAGTTCTTC.

As concerns this clone: Other DNA sequences in the sample encode the same CDR3. This chain uses TRBV29-1 with TRBJ2-3, with D perhaps TRBD2 (5 bases). This CDR3 region has 13 residues. Germline V lookup: CDR1 SQVTM, CDR2 ANQGSEA. Trimming stripped 4 bases from V and 2 bases from J, with 10 bases between. The CDR3 DNA reads as TGCAGCGTTGTTGGGAGAAACACAGATACGCAGTATTTT. It is translated as CSVVGRNTDTQYF.

The rearrangement uses TRBV6-1 and TRBJ2-5; 9 bases are a match to TRBD2. The junction had 18 bases not matched to a gene; V was cut back by 3 bases and J by 4 bases. The CDR3 spans 19 residues. Germline V lookup: CDR1 MNHNS, CDR2 SASEGT. The CDR3 here is CASSEGVGISGSGVETQYF. The DNA of the CDR3 is TGTGCCAGCAGTGAGGGAGTAGGTATTAGCGGGAGTGGAGTAGAGACCCAGTACTTC.

DNA for the CDR3: TGTGCCAGTAGTATAGTCCGGGACAGGGGAGGATCGCCCCAGCATTTT. This gives the protein CASSIVRDRGGSPQHF. V and J are TRBV19 and TRBJ1-5; 10 bases line up with TRBD1. The CDR3 contains 16 residues. In germline, CDR1 is LNHDA, CDR2 SQIVND (reference sequence). The V and J ends lost 1 base and 9 bases, in that order; junction bases with no gene match: 9. Filled out from reference TRBV19 and TRBJ1-5, the complete variable domain reads DGGITQSPKYLFRKEGQNVTLSCEQNLNHDAMYWYRQDPGQGLRLIYYSQIVNDFQKGDIAEGYSVSREKKESFPLTVTSAQKNPTAFYLCASSIVRDRGGSPQHFGDGTRLSIL.

This clone appeared a single time. Other DNA sequences from this sample encode an identical CDR3 as well. V and J are TRBV9 and TRBJ2-6; D call uncertain. This CDR3 is 15 amino acids long. Looked up from germline, CDR1 is SGDLS and CDR2 is YYNGEE. The V end was cut by 2 bases, the J end by 0 bases, with 6 bases between. CDR3 loop: CASSVTGSGANVLTF. The CDR3 DNA reads as TGTGCCAGCAGCGTTACGGGCTCTGGGGCCAACGTCCTGACTTTC.

V is TRBV5-6 and J is TRBJ2-7; TRBD2 agrees at 9 bases. The CDR3 has 16 amino acids. Unmatched junction bases numbered 12, after V lost 4 bases and J lost 4 bases. From germline, CDR1 is SGHDT and CDR2 YYEEEE. The CDR3 region is CASSLLTSGRTYEQYF. The CDR3 nucleotides read TGTGCCAGCAGCCTTCTGACTAGCGGCAGGACTTACGAGCAGTACTTC.

This clone was seen a single time. The chain employs TRBV18 and TRBJ2-7; D tentatively fits TRBD1 or TRBD2 (5 bases each). The CDR3 extends over 14 amino acids. Germline V gene lookup returns CDR1 KGHSH and CDR2 LQKENI. V was cut by 3 bases and J by 4 bases, with 13 bases left in between. CDR3 residues: CASSPSQEAYEQYF. In nucleotides, the CDR3 is TGTGCCAGCTCACCCTCACAGGAGGCTTACGAGCAGTACTTC.

The chain recombines TRBV27 with TRBJ2-7; 8 bases fit TRBD2. With V trimmed by 5 bases and J by 2 bases, 5 bases remained unmatched. The CDR3 is 14 residues long. Germline V gene data show CDR1 as MNHEY and CDR2 as SMNVEV (reference sequence). For the CDR3, the DNA is TGTGCCAGCAGTACCCGGGGGGGACCCTACGAGCAGTACTTC. This gives the protein CASSTRGGPYEQYF.

The chain joins TRBV2 to TRBJ1-5; D call uncertain. The CDR3 spans 13 residues. V was trimmed by 4 bases and J by 3 bases, leaving 7 bases between them. Germline CDR1 and CDR2: SNHLY and FYNNEI. CDR3 in amino acids: CASSADTNQPQHF. CDR3 in DNA: TGTGCCAGCAGTGCGGATACCAATCAGCCCCAGCATTTT. Together with reference TRBV2 and TRBJ1-5, the CDR3 gives the full variable domain: EPEVTQTPSHQVTQMGQEVILRCVPISNHLYFYWYRQILGQKVEFLVSFYNNEISEKSEIFDDQFSVERPDGSNFTLKIRSTKLEDSAMYFCASSADTNQPQHFGDGTRLSIL.

V gene TRBV5-1 combines with J gene TRBJ1-1; TRBD1 matches at 10 bases. J lost 7 bases, V lost 4 bases, and 7 bases had no gene match. The CDR3 totals 14 residues. Germline V gives CDR1 SGHRS, CDR2 YFSETQ. The CDR3 DNA is TGCGCCAGCAGCCTTCGACAGGGGGCAGGTGAAGCTTTCTTT. It specifies CASSLRQGAGEAFF.

The chain has TRBV7-3 and TRBJ2-1; D is uncertain. The CDR3 totals 13 residues. The V end lost 4 bases, the J end lost 10 bases, and 14 bases lay between the germline ends. Germline loops: CDR1 SGHTA, CDR2 FQGTGA. In DNA, the CDR3 is TGTGCCAGCAGCTACTCGCGGAGTAACGAGCAGTTCTTC. Protein product: CASSYSRSNEQFF.

The chain carries TRBV5-6 and TRBJ1-4, with 7 bases fitting TRBD1. The CDR3 spans 15 residues. CDR1 and CDR2 (germline): SGHDT, YYEEEE. V was pared by 4 bases and J by 8 bases, with 11 bases of the junction left unmatched. The CDR3 is CASSTRQGVGEKLFF. The CDR3 region has the DNA TGTGCCAGCAGCACCCGACAGGGAGTAGGAGAAAAACTGTTTTTT.

V is TRBV28 and J is TRBJ2-3; TRBD2 agrees at 8 bases. The CDR3 sequence is 16 residues long. Unmatched junction bases numbered 7, after V lost 3 bases and J lost 2 bases. Germline CDR1 and CDR2: MDHEN and SYDVKM. Here the CDR3 DNA reads TGTGCCAGCAGTTTGGAAGCGGGAGCCTACACAGATACGCAGTATTTT. Protein: CASSLEAGAYTDTQYF.

The rearrangement uses TRBV4-1 and TRBJ2-1; D is perhaps TRBD2 (5 bases). This CDR3 contains 18 residues. With 3 bases removed from V and 6 bases from J, the gap between germline ends came to 24 bases. Germline V gene lookup returns CDR1 MGHRA and CDR2 YSYEKL. The CDR3 nucleotides read TGCGCCAGCAGCCAGCAATCTCCGGGAAGCCTCCTTCCCAATGAGCAGTTCTTC. Translation: CASSQQSPGSLLPNEQFF.

This clone has a single count. J is TRBJ1-2 and V is TRBV6-6, with D possibly being TRBD1 (5 bases). The V end lost 6 bases, the J end lost 7 bases, and 12 bases lay between the germline ends. Looked up from germline, CDR1 is MNHNY and CDR2 is SVGAGI (reference sequence). This CDR3 spans 12 amino acids. As DNA, the CDR3 is TGTGCCAGCAGAGAGGGACCTGGTGGCTACACCTTC. Residues: CASREGPGGYTF.

This chain joins TRBV28 and TRBJ2-1, with 7 bases aligning to TRBD1. This CDR3 has 16 amino acids. The V segment lost 5 bases and the J segment 0 bases; nucleotides outside the gene matches: 7. Germline V gives CDR1 MDHEN, CDR2 SYDVKM. CDR3 residues: CASSRNRGLSYNEQFF. The CDR3 DNA sequence: TGTGCCAGCAGTCGTAACAGGGGTCTCTCCTACAATGAGCAGTTCTTC.

The chain uses TRBV28 and TRBJ2-3; D perhaps matches TRBD1 (6 bases). The V end lost 5 bases, the J end lost 1 base, and 10 bases lay between the germline ends. CDR3 size: 14 residues. The germline V gene encodes CDR1 MDHEN and CDR2 SYDVKM. CDR3 sequence: CASSGQTGTDTQYF. CDR3 in DNA: TGTGCCAGCAGTGGACAGACGGGCACAGATACGCAGTATTTT.

The chain recombines TRBV28 with TRBJ1-1, with unresolved D. The V end lost 0 bases, the J end lost 11 bases, and 19 bases lay between the germline ends. This CDR3 spans 15 amino acids. The germline V gene has CDR1 MDHEN and CDR2 SYDVKM. CDR3 DNA sequence: TGTGCCAGCAGTTTATGGGCCCAGGAGCAGAGAGGGGCTTTCTTT. Protein: CASSLWAQEQRGAFF. The full variable domain, with the rest looked up from reference TRBV28 and TRBJ1-1, is DVKVTQSSRYLVKRTGEKVFLECVQDMDHENMFWYRQDPGLGLRLIYFSYDVKMKEKGDIPEGYSVSREKKERFSLILESASTNQTSMYLCASSLWAQEQRGAFFGQGTRLTVV.

On this clone itself: This sample also contains other DNA sequences that code for the same CDR3. The V gene is TRBV4-2, the J gene TRBJ2-3; D not resolved. The CDR3 length is 13 residues. Germline V lookup: CDR1 LGHNA, CDR2 YNFKEQ. V was clipped by 3 bases and J by 2 bases, with 6 bases between them. This CDR3 reads CASSQAFTDTQYF. As DNA, the CDR3 is TGTGCCAGCAGCCAGGCTTTCACAGATACGCAGTATTTT.

The V and J genes are TRBV28 and TRBJ1-1; TRBD1 matches at 7 bases. CDR3 length: 13 amino acids. The V gene end was trimmed by 8 bases and the J gene end by 3 bases; junction bases not matched to a gene: 6. Per the germline V gene, CDR1 is MDHEN and CDR2 is SYDVKM. DNA of the CDR3: TGTGCCAGCTACAGGGGTCGGTACACTGAAGCTTTCTTT. It translates to CASYRGRYTEAFF.

This chain links TRBV6-6 with TRBJ1-1; D possibly corresponds to TRBD1 (6 bases). Germline CDR1 reads MNHNY; CDR2 reads SVGAGI (reference sequence). The CDR3 is made up of 13 amino acids. V gave up 6 bases and J gave up 2 bases, with 10 bases separating them. The DNA for the CDR3 is TGTGCCAGCAGAGAACAGGGTAACACTGAAGCTTTCTTT. It codes for CASREQGNTEAFF.

This chain uses TRBV10-3 with TRBJ2-7, with 12 bases that match TRBD2. The CDR3 has 14 amino acids. The germline V gene has CDR1 ENHRY and CDR2 SYGVKD. The V and J ends lost 10 bases and 2 bases, in that order; junction bases with no gene match: 6. CDR3 DNA sequence: TGTGCCAGCAGCCGACTAGCGGGGGCCTACGAGCAGTACTTC. This translates into CASSRLAGAYEQYF.

The rearrangement uses TRBV30 and TRBJ1-5, with 8 bases fitting TRBD1. CDR3 length: 13 amino acids. Germline-derived CDR1 and CDR2 are GTSNPN and SVGIG (reference sequence). V was clipped by 0 bases and J by 8 bases; unmatched bases: 3. The CDR3 DNA reads as TGTGCCTGGAGTGTAACGACAGGGGAGCCCCAGCATTTT. Protein sequence: CAWSVTTGEPQHF.

The chain couples TRBV28 to TRBJ1-1, with D perhaps matching TRBD1 (5 bases). Germline CDR1 MDHEN, CDR2 SYDVKM. The CDR3 totals 15 residues. Trimming removed 10 bases at V and 4 bases at J, with 22 bases between. CDR3 in DNA: TGTGCCACCAGAGGACCTTGGGGCGAAGGCACTGAAGCTTTCTTT. Translating it yields CATRGPWGEGTEAFF.

The chain joins TRBV21-1 to TRBJ2-7; the DNA was not compared with TRBD1, the D call given in the table. TRBV21-1 represents a pseudogene. The CDR3 runs to 14 residues. CDR3 coding DNA: TGTGCCAGCAGCAACCGGACAGGGGACTACGAGCAGTACTTC. It is translated as CASSNRTGDYEQYF.